This T cell receptor beta chain was sequenced during a study of shared clonotypes between healthy human individuals. Data came from immunoSEQ multiplex PCR; TCRdb stores just in-frame clones and leaves some out. The data hold 660,000 or so clones, with about 95% observed a single time. The CDR3 sequence is 14 residues long. The V and J ends lost 2 bases and 5 bases, in that order; junction bases with no gene match: 5. Germline CDR1 and CDR2: SQVTM and ANQGSEA. Turning to this clone: The antigen remains unidentified.

Terminally differentiated effector memory CD45RA+ cells were excluded by CCR7 positive selection of CD45RO-negative cells. Donors had no recently reported acute infections or vaccinations and were HIV-negative. Donors, without exception, were Caucasian adults residing in Nashville, Tennessee. The study's findings and limits: How much donors shared clonotypes was expected to be affected by sequencing depth. Despite large depth, rarefaction showed incomplete sorted-subset sequencing.

V and J are TRBV29-1 and TRBJ2-1; 8 nucleotides match TRBD2. Specimen: naive CD8+ T cells sorted from blood. The receptor's source is a woman aged 25 to 39 in good health. CDR3: CSVEPSGLNNEQFF. The CDR3 DNA sequence: TGCAGCGTTGAACCTAGCGGGCTTAACAATGAGCAGTTCTTC.